The next 2 T cell receptor beta chains were all read from a single sample in a study of blood T cell repertoires in COVID-19. The repertoire was sequenced with immunoSEQ multiplex PCR; TCRdb's copy has only in-frame clones and lacks some. The sample comprises approximately 80,000 clones, 70% to 90% of which are singletons, and about 7% rests with the top ten. Sequencing used peripheral blood. The receptors were sampled from a woman aged 80 or over with acute or convalescent COVID-19.

The rearrangement uses TRBV14 and TRBJ2-5, with D perhaps matching TRBD2 (6 bases). The CDR3 totals 16 residues. The germline CDR1 and CDR2 sequences are SGHDN and FVKESK. Deletions cut 2 bases from V and 1 base from J, with 14 bases between. CDR3 sequence (DNA): TGTGCCAGCAGCCAATCGGGTCCGCGGGGCCAAGAGACCCAGTACTTC. Translation gives CASSQSGPRGQETQYF.

The chain couples TRBV7-2 to TRBJ2-4; maybe TRBD1 (6 bases). The germline gives CDR1 SGHTA, CDR2 FQGNSA. This CDR3 contains 14 residues. Trimming cost V 5 bases and J 6 bases, with 14 bases left between them. This CDR3 is CASSHRDIGNIQYF. CDR3 sequence (DNA): TGTGCCAGCAGCCACCGGGACATAGGAAACATTCAGTACTTC.